Shown below are 22 T cell receptor beta chains from a single sample sequenced in a study of molecular identifiers for immune sequencing clone quantification. TCRdb re-called the PCR reads with MiXCR, one entry per CDR3 protein. Seen here are about 320,000 distinct CDR3 sequences, about a fifth observed once, and the top ten hold roughly 0.86%. The sample was naive CD8+ T cells from blood, with Jurkat cell RNA spiked in. The subset is: FACS-sorted CD8+CD4-CCR7+CD45RA+ naive T cells. These receptors came from a human donor in good health. Some libraries in this study had Jurkat cell RNA spiked in.

This clonotype was detected ten times or more. The rearrangement joins TRBV4-3 to TRBJ1-1; TRBD1 matches at 8 bases. The CDR3 sequence is 17 residues long. Germline lookup yields CDR1 LGHNA and CDR2 YSLEER. V gave up 1 base and J gave up 3 bases; unmatched junction bases: 10. The CDR3 DNA sequence: TGCGCCAGCAGCCAAGGCCGTGACAGGGGTGGAGACACTGAAGCTTTCTTT. This codes for CASSQGRDRGGDTEAFF.

This clonotype was detected many times. J is TRBJ2-3 and V is TRBV4-3; perhaps TRBD2 as D (5 bases). The germline V gene has CDR1 LGHNA and CDR2 YSLEER. The CDR3 is 15 amino acids. V dropped 2 bases and J dropped 5 bases, with 14 bases sitting between them. The CDR3 DNA reads TGCGCCAGCAGCCAACGTTGGCTAGCTGAAGATACGCAGTATTTT. The encoded protein is CASSQRWLAEDTQYF.

About this clonotype: This may be a read error: a much more frequent sequence differs by one nucleotide. This rearrangement joins TRBV7-2 to TRBJ1-1; no firm D call. From germline, CDR1 is SGHTA and CDR2 FQGNSA. The CDR3 contains 14 residues. The CDR3 DNA is TGTGCCGGCAGCTTATCCGCGGGGATCACTGAAGCTTTCTTT. It specifies CAGSLSAGITEAFF.

On this clonotype itself: This sequence may be a read error, since a much larger clone differs from it by one base. The J gene is TRBJ2-1, the V gene TRBV5-6; 9 nucleotides align to TRBD1. The trim removed 4 bases at V and 8 bases at J, leaving 10 bases unmatched. The CDR3 sequence is 15 residues long. Germline V gene lookup returns CDR1 SGHDT and CDR2 YYEEEE. Here the CDR3 DNA reads TGTGCCAGCAGCCCACGGACAGGGGCGCTCTATGAGCAGTTCTTC. Encoded protein: CASSPRTGALYEQFF. Complete variable domain (other parts from reference TRBV5-6 and TRBJ2-1): DAGVTQSPTHLIKTRGQQVTLRCSPKSGHDTVSWYQQALGQGPQFIFQYYEEEERQRGNFPDRFSGHQFPNYSSELNVNALLLGDSALYLCASSPRTGALYEQFFGPGTRLTVL.

The chain has TRBV2 and TRBJ2-1; D tentatively fits TRBD1 or TRBD2 (7 bases each). The CDR3 runs 14 residues. V was cut by 6 bases and J by 9 bases, with 18 bases left in between. Germline CDR1 reads SNHLY; CDR2 reads FYNNEI. CDR3 coding DNA: TGTGCCAGCAGAGAGCAGGGGGGGGTAGGTGAGCAGTTCTTC. Amino acid sequence: CASREQGGVGEQFF.

The chain has TRBV27 and TRBJ2-7; D gene ambiguous. This CDR3 comprises 15 residues. The V and J ends lost 6 bases and 3 bases respectively, with 18 bases between them. Per germline, CDR1 MNHEY and CDR2 SMNVEV (reference sequence). CDR3 amino acids: CASSPVWTGLYEQYF. CDR3 DNA sequence: TGTGCCAGCAGCCCCGTTTGGACCGGTCTCTACGAGCAGTACTTC.

The V call is TRBV7-2, the J call TRBJ2-1, with 16 bases aligning to TRBD2. This CDR3 has 16 residues. CDR1 is SGHTA and CDR2 is FQGNSA in the germline V gene. V was clipped by 0 bases and J by 8 bases; unmatched bases: 1. CDR3 amino acids: CASSLAGTSGRDEQFF. CDR3 DNA: TGTGCCAGCAGCTTAGCCGGGACTAGCGGGAGGGATGAGCAGTTCTTC.

This clonotype was seen many times. The CDR3 protein is CASSYLAGGYHEQYF. DNA for the CDR3: TGTGCCAGCAGTTACTTAGCGGGAGGGTATCACGAGCAGTACTTC. The chain is built from TRBV6-6 and TRBJ2-7; 11 nucleotides agree with TRBD2. The trim removed 1 base at V and 5 bases at J, leaving 4 bases unmatched. Germline CDR1 is MNHNY and CDR2 is SVGAGI (reference sequence). The CDR3 length is 15 residues.

In its sample, this clonotype was seen many times. The rearrangement uses TRBV6-2 or TRBV6-3 and TRBJ2-3; 8 bases line up with TRBD2. The V segment lost 0 bases and the J segment 2 bases; nucleotides outside the gene matches: 10. Germline assignment: CDR1 MNHEY and CDR2 SVGEGT. The CDR3 is 18 residues long. Here the CDR3 DNA reads TGTGCCAGCAGTTACTCCGCTGAGCGGGGGTACTACACAGATACGCAGTATTTT. This sequence encodes CASSYSAERGYYTDTQYF.

This clonotype occurred many times. This chain uses TRBV12-3 or TRBV12-4 with TRBJ2-3; TRBD2 might be the D (6 bases). V was clipped by 5 bases and J by 2 bases, with 11 bases between them. This CDR3 has 14 residues. CDR3 loop: CASSTRRDTDTQYF. The CDR3 nucleotides are TGTGCCAGCAGTACTAGGAGGGACACAGATACGCAGTATTTT.

On this clonotype itself: A much larger clone lies one base from this, so it may be a read error. The J gene is TRBJ2-4, the V gene TRBV19; a possible D gene is TRBD1 (5 bases). V dropped 5 bases and J dropped 5 bases, with 22 bases sitting between them. CDR1 LNHDA and CDR2 SQIVND come from the germline V gene (reference sequence). This CDR3 is built from 17 residues. The CDR3 region has the DNA TGTGCCAGTAGTTCACGCCCGGACAACAACTTTGAAAACATTCAGTACTTC. Translated, it gives CASSSRPDNNFENIQYF. The whole variable domain, remainder taken from reference TRBV19 and TRBJ2-4, is DGGITQSPKYLFRKEGQNVTLSCEQNLNHDAMYWYRQDPGQGLRLIYYSQIVNDFQKGDIAEGYSVSREKKESFPLTVTSAQKNPTAFYLCASSSRPDNNFENIQYFGAGTRLSVL.

Many counts were recorded for this clonotype. The chain joins TRBV28 to TRBJ2-7, with D perhaps assigned TRBD1 or TRBD2 (5 bases each). The CDR3 totals 14 residues. The ends were cut back, 1 base at V and 5 bases at J, with 12 bases in the middle. CDR1 and CDR2 (germline): MDHEN, SYDVKM. CDR3 protein: CASSLLDEGNEQYF. The CDR3 region has the DNA TGTGCCAGCAGTTTATTGGACGAGGGGAACGAGCAGTACTTC.

This clonotype was recorded many times. The chain links TRBV7-9 to TRBJ1-2, with D perhaps TRBD1 (6 bases). Per the germline V gene, CDR1 is SEHNR and CDR2 is FQNEAQ (reference sequence). The CDR3 runs to 14 residues. V was pared by 5 bases and J by 7 bases, with 17 bases between. Here the CDR3 DNA reads TGTGCCAGCAGCCCCCTAGGGGGGGCAATTGGCTACACCTTC. Residues: CASSPLGGAIGYTF.

This clonotype was seen at least ten times. The chain links TRBV4-1 to TRBJ1-5; maybe TRBD1 (6 bases). Germline lookup yields CDR1 MGHRA and CDR2 YSYEKL. V was trimmed by 4 bases and J by 3 bases, leaving 13 bases between them. The length of the CDR3 is 15 residues. As DNA, the CDR3 is TGCGCCAGCAGCCCCCGGGACACCCTCAATCAGCCCCAGCATTTT. It translates to CASSPRDTLNQPQHF.

This clonotype has at least ten counts. The chain recombines TRBV10-3 with TRBJ1-1, with D possibly matching TRBD1 (6 bases). The CDR3 consists of 13 residues. The germline V and J ends were trimmed by 2 bases and 11 bases, with 15 bases remaining between them. Germline lookup yields CDR1 ENHRY and CDR2 SYGVKD. As DNA, the CDR3 is TGTGCCATCAGTGAGACTATACAGGGTCGGGCTTTCTTT. Amino acid sequence: CAISETIQGRAFF.

This clonotype came up many times. The rearrangement joins TRBV5-1 to TRBJ2-7; 11 bases map to TRBD1. Germline V gene data show CDR1 as SGHRS and CDR2 as YFSETQ. CDR3 length: 15 amino acids. With 4 bases clipped from V and 3 bases from J, the junction kept 6 bases outside the gene matches. The CDR3 reads CASSVGTGGSYEQYF. The CDR3 DNA reads as TGCGCCAGCAGCGTGGGGACAGGGGGTAGCTACGAGCAGTACTTC.

V and J are TRBV10-3 and TRBJ2-7; 7 positions agree with TRBD2. The CDR3 loop spans 15 amino acids. The junction had 8 bases not matched to a gene; V was cut back by 4 bases and J by 2 bases. Germline CDR1 reads ENHRY; CDR2 reads SYGVKD. CDR3 amino acids: CAISGGGTSTYEQYF. The CDR3 DNA is TGTGCCATCAGTGGGGGGGGGACTTCCACCTACGAGCAGTACTTC.

The rearrangement joins TRBV12-3 or TRBV12-4 to TRBJ2-2; 10 nucleotides align to TRBD2. The ends lost 7 bases at V and 7 bases at J; junction bases unmatched: 12. The CDR3 is 16 residues long. This chain's CDR3 is CASTFSGGGRSGELFF. CDR3 DNA: TGTGCCAGCACCTTCAGCGGGGGGGGGCGCAGCGGGGAGCTGTTTTTT.

The chain links TRBV7-9 to TRBJ2-5; 7 bases align to TRBD2. The CDR3 is 14 residues long. The V gene end was trimmed by 4 bases and the J gene end by 5 bases; junction bases not matched to a gene: 7. Germline V gene lookup returns CDR1 SEHNR and CDR2 FQNEAQ (reference sequence). CDR3 in amino acids: CASSWMRERETQYF. CDR3 in DNA: TGTGCCAGCAGCTGGATGCGGGAGCGGGAGACCCAGTACTTC.

There are many counts of this clonotype. J is TRBJ1-1 and V is TRBV5-1; weak D call: TRBD1 (5 bases). Germline V gene data show CDR1 as SGHRS and CDR2 as YFSETQ. Trimming took 3 bases from V and 6 from J, leaving 15 bases between them. The CDR3 is 14 residues long. Here the CDR3 reads CASSSTLDKAEAFF. The DNA of the CDR3 is TGCGCCAGCAGCTCTACTCTGGACAAGGCTGAAGCTTTCTTT.

On this clonotype itself: With a much larger clone just one base away, this may be a read error. This rearrangement joins TRBV28 to TRBJ1-4; 8 bases are a match to TRBD1. V lost 4 bases and J lost 2; bases outside the gene matches: 6. There are 16 residues in the CDR3. Germline-derived CDR1 and CDR2 are MDHEN and SYDVKM. The DNA of the CDR3 is TGTGCCAGCAGTTCGGCTTGGACAGGGACTAATGAAAAACTGTTTTTT. It specifies CASSSAWTGTNEKLFF.

This clonotype was counted at least ten times. The chain recombines TRBV4-2 with TRBJ2-7; 13 nucleotides line up with TRBD2. The CDR3 is made up of 16 amino acids. From germline, CDR1 is LGHNA and CDR2 YNFKEQ. The V and J ends lost 5 bases and 4 bases, in that order; junction bases with no gene match: 8. The chain's CDR3 is CASSETSGRSQYEQYF. DNA of the CDR3: TGTGCCAGCAGCGAGACTAGCGGGAGGTCCCAGTACGAGCAGTACTTC.